This TCR beta chain was profiled in a study of cytomegalovirus exposure and HLA in healthy donors. General study results and limits: Under in vitro conditions, a few CMV-associated chains were confirmed as specific for CMV antigens. The number of N-insertions in an Asian-associated ancestry cluster was reportedly below the approximately 700-donor mean in a later analysis.

Concerning this clone: Its specificity is not known. In the same sample, other DNA sequences code for this CDR3.

PCR was performed using 60 Vbeta and 13 Jbeta primers. Using immunoSEQ multiplex PCR, the repertoire was profiled, and TCRdb retains in-frame clones only, with some absent. The sample lists 120,000 or so clones, 80% occurring once. This CDR3 spans 13 amino acids. Trimming took 5 bases from V and 5 from J; bases not matched to a gene: 5. Germline loops: CDR1 SGHTA, CDR2 FQGTGA. This TCR was sampled from a middle-aged man in good health and CMV-seronegative. The sample was PBMCs. The rearrangement links TRBV7-3 to TRBJ2-5, with 7 bases that match TRBD2. CDR3 nucleotide sequence: TGTGCCAGCAGCCAGGGAGCGGGGGAGACCCAGTACTTC. The encoded protein is CASSQGAGETQYF. The entire variable domain, with the rest obtained from reference TRBV7-3 and TRBJ2-5, is as follows: GAGVSQTPSNKVTEKGKYVELRCDPISGHTALYWYRQSLGQGPEFLIYFQGTGAADDSGLPNDRFFAVRPEGSVSTLKIQRTERGDSAVYLCASSQGAGETQYFGPGTRLLVL.